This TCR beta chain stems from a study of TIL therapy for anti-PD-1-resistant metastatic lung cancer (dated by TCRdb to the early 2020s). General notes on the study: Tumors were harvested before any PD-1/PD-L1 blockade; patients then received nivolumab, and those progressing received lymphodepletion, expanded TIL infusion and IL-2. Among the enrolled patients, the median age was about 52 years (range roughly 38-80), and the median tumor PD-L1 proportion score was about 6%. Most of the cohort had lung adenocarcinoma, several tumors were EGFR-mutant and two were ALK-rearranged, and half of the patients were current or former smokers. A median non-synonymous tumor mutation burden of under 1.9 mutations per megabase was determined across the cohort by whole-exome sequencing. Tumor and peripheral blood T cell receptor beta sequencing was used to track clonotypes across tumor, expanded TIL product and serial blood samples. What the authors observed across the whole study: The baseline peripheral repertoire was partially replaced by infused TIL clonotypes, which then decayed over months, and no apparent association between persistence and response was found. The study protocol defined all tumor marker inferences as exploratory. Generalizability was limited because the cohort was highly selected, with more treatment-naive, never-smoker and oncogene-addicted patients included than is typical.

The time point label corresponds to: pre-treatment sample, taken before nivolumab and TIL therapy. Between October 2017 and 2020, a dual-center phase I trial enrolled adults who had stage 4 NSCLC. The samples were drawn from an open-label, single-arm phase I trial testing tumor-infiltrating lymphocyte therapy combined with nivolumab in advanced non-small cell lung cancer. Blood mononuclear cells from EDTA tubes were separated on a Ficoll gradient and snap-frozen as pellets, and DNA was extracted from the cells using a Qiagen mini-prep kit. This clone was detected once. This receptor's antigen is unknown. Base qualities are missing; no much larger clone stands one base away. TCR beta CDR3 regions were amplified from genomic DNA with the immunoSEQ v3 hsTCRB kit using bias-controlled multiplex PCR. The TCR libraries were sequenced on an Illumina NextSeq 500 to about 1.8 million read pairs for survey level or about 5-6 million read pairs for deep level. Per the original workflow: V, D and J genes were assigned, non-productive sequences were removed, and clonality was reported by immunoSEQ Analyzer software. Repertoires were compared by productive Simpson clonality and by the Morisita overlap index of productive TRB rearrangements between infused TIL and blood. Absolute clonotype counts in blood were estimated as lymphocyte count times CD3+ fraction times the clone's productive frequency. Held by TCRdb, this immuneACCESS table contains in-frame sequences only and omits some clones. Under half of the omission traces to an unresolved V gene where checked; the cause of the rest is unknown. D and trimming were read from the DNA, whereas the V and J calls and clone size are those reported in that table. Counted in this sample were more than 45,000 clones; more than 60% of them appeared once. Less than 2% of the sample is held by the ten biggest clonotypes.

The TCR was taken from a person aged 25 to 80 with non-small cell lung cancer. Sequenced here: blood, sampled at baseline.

The CDR3 region reads CASKGGTSGANTGELFF. The DNA is TGTGCCAGCAAGGGGGGGACTAGCGGGGCGAACACCGGGGAGCTGTTTTTT. The rearranged segments are TRBV2 and TRBJ2-2; TRBD2 matches 13 bases in the middle. From the cysteine up to the phenylalanine, the CDR3 has a length of 17 residues. Only CDR3 DNA is held: 51 bases, read in frame from base 1. CDR1 SNHLY and CDR2 FYNNEI are derived from the germline V gene. From V the trimming removes 7 bases and from J it removes 0 bases, while the gene matches leave 5 bases of the junction unaccounted for.